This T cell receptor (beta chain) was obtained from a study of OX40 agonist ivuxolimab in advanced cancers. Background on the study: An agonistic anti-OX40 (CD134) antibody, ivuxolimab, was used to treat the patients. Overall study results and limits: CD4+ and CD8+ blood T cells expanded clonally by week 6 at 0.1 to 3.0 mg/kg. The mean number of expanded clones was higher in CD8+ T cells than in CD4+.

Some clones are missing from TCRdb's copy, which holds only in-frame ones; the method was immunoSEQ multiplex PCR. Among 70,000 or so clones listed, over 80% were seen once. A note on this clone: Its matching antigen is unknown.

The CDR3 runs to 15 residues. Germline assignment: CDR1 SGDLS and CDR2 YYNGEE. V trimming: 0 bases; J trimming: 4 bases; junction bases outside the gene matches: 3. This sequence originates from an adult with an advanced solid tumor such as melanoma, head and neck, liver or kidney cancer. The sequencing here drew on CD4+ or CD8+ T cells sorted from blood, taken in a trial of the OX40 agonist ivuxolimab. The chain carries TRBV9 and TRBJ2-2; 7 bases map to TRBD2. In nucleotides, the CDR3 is TGTGCCAGCAGCGTAGTGGGACTACGCACCGGGGAGCTGTTTTTT. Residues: CASSVVGLRTGELFF.